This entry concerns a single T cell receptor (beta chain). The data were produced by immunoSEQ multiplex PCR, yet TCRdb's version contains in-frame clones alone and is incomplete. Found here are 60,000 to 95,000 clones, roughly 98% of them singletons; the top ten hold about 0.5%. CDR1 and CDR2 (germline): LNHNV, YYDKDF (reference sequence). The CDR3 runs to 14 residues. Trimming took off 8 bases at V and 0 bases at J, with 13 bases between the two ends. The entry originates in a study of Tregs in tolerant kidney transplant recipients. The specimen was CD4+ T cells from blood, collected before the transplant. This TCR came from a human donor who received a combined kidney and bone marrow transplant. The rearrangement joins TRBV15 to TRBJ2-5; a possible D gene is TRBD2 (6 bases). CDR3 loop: CATEGSGYQETQYF. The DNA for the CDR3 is TGTGCCACCGAAGGGAGCGGGTACCAAGAGACCCAGTACTTC.